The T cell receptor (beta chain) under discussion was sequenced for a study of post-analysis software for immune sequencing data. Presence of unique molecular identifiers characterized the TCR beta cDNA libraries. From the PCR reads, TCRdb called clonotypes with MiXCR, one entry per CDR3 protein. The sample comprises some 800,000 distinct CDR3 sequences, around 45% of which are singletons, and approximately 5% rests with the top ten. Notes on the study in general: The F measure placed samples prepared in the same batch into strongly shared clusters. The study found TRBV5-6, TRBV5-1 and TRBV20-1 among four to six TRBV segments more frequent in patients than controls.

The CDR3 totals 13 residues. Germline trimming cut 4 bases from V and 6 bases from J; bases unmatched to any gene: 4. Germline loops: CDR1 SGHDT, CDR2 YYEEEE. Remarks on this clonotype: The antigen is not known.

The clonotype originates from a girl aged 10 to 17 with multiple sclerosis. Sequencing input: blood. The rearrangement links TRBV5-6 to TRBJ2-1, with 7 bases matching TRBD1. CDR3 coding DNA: TGTGCCAGCAGCCCGGGACAGATCAATGAGCAGTTCTTC. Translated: CASSPGQINEQFF.